The source of this T cell receptor (beta chain) is a study of cytomegalovirus exposure and HLA in healthy donors. General study points: As a later analysis revealed, most CMV-associated TCR beta chains appeared HLA-restricted.

On this clone: Antigen: not known.

This CDR3 has 15 amino acids. Germline V lookup: CDR1 ENHRY, CDR2 SYGVKD. V dropped 0 bases and J dropped 7 bases, with 12 bases sitting between them. The study ran its PCR with 60 Vbeta and 13 Jbeta primers. Assay used: immunoSEQ multiplex PCR; TCRdb lists only in-frame clones, some missing. This sample has around 78,000 clones, with 70% to 85% found just once. The sequencing input was PBMCs. The chain combines TRBV10-3 with TRBJ1-4; no reliable D call. The TCR sequence derives from a woman aged 50 to 65 in good health and CMV-seronegative. The CDR3 loop reads CAISESVGLSEKLFF. The CDR3 DNA sequence: TGTGCCATCAGTGAGTCTGTGGGCCTATCTGAAAAACTGTTTTTT.